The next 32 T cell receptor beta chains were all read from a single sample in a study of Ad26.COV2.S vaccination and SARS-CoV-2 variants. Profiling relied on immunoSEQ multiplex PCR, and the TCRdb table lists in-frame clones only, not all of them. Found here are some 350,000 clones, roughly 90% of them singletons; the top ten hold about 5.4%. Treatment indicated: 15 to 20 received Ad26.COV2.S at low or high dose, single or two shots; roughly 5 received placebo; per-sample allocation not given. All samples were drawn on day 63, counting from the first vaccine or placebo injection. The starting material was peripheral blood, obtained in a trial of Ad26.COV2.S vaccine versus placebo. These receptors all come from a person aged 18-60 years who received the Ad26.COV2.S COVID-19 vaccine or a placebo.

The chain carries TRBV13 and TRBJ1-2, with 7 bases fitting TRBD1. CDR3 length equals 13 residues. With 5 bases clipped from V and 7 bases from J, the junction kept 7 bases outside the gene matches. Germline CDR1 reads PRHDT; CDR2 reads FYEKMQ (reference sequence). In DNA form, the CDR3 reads TGTGCCAGCAGCGGACAGGCCCTTGGTGGCTACACCTTC. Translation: CASSGQALGGYTF.

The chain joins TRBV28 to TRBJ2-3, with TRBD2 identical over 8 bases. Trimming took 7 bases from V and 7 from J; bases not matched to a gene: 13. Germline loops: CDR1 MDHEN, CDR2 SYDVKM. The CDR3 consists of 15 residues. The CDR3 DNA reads TGTGCCAGCAACCCCGGACTAGCAGTAAGGTATACGCAGTATTTT. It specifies CASNPGLAVRYTQYF.

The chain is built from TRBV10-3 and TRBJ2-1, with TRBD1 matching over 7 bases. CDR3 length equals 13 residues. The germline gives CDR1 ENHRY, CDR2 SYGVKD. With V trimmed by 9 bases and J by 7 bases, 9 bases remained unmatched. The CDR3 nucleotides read TGTGCCATTTACTCCGGGACAGAAAATGAGCAGTTCTTC. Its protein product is CAIYSGTENEQFF.

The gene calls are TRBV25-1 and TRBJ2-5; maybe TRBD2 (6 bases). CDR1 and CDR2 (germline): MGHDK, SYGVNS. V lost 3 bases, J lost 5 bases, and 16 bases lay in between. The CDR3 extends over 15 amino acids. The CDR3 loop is CASSDFRGGRETQYF. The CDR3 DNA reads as TGTGCCAGCAGTGATTTCCGGGGAGGAAGGGAGACCCAGTACTTC.

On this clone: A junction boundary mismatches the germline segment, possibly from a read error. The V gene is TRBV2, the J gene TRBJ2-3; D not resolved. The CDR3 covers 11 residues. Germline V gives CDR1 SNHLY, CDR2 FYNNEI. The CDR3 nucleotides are TGTGCCAGCAGCTATCCTTTACCGGTGGATTTT. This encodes CASSYPLPVDF.

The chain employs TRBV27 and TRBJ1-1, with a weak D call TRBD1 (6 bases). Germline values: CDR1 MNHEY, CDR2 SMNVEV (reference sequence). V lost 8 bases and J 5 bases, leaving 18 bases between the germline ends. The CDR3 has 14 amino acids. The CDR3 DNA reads TGTGCCAGCCGACCTATAGGGACAATTACTGAAGCTTTCTTT. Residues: CASRPIGTITEAFF.

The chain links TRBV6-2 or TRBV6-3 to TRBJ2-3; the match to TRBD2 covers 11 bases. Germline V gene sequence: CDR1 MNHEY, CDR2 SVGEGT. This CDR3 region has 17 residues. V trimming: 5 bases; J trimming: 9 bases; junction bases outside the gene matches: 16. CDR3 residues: CASSPHAPSGGPPTQYF. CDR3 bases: TGTGCCAGCAGTCCCCACGCTCCTAGCGGGGGGCCCCCGACGCAGTATTTT.

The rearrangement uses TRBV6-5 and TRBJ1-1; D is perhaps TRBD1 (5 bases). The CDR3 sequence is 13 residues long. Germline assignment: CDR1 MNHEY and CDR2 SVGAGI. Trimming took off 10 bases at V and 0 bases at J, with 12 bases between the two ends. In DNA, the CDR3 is TGTGCCACCGACCAGGGACTGAACACTGAAGCTTTCTTT. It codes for CATDQGLNTEAFF.

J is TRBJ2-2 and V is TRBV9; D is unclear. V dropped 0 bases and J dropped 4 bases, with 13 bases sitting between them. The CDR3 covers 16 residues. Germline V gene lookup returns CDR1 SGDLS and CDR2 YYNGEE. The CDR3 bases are TGTGCCAGCAGCGTAGTCAATGTGTATGGCACCGGGGAGCTGTTTTTT. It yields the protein CASSVVNVYGTGELFF.

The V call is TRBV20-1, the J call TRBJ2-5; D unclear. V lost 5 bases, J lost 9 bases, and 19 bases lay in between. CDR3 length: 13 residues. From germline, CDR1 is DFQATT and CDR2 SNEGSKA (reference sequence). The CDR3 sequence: CSAGDLQLSPQYF. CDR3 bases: TGCAGTGCTGGTGACCTACAGCTTTCCCCCCAGTACTTC.

CDR3 nucleotide sequence: TGCGCCAGCAGCTCTACAGGGGTTCGTGAACCCCTCCACTTT. As protein: CASSSTGVREPLHF. The rearrangement links TRBV5-1 to TRBJ1-6, with 7 bases fitting TRBD1. This CDR3 has 14 amino acids. Germline V gene sequence: CDR1 SGHRS, CDR2 YFSETQ. The junction had 9 bases not matched to a gene; V was cut back by 3 bases and J by 12 bases.

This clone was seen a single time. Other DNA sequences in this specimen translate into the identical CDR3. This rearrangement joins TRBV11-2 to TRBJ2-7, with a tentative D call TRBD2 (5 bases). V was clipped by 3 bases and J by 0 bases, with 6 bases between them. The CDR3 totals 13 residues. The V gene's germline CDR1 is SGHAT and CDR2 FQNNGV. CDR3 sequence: CASSLGSSYEQYV. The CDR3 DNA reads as TGTGCCAGCAGCTTGGGGAGCTCCTACGAGCAGTACGTC.

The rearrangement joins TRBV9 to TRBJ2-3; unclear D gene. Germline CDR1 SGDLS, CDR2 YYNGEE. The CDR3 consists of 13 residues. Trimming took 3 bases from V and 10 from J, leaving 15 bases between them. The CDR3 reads CASSAPLVPAQYF. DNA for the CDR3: TGTGCCAGCAGCGCCCCCCTAGTGCCAGCGCAGTATTTT.

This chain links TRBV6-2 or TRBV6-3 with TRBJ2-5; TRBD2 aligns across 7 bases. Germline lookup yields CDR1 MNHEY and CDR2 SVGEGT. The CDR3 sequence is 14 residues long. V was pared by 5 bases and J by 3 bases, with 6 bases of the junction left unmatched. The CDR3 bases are TGTGCCAGCAGTAGAGCGGGGATCGAAGAGACCCAGTACTTC. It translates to CASSRAGIEETQYF.

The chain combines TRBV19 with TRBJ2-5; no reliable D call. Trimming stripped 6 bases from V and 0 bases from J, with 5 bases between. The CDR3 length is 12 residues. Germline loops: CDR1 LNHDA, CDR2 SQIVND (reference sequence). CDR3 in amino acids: CASSKDQETQYF. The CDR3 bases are TGTGCCAGTAGCAAAGACCAAGAGACCCAGTACTTC.

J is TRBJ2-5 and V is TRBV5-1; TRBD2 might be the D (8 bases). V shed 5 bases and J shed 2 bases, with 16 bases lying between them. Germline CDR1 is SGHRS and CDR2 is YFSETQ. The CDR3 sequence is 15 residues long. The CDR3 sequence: CASSFLAGQQETQYF. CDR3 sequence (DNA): TGCGCCAGCAGTTTTTTAGCGGGACAGCAAGAGACCCAGTACTTC.

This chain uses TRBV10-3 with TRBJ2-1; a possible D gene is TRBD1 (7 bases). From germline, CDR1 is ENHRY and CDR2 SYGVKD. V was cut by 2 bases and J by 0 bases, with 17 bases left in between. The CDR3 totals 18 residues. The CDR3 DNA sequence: TGTGCCATCAGTGAGGAGGGGGCGGGACCAAGCTCCTACAATGAGCAGTTCTTC. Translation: CAISEEGAGPSSYNEQFF.

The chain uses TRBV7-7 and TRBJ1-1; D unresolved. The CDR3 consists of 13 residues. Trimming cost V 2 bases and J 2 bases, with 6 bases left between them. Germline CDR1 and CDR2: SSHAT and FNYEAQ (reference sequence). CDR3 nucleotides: TGTGCCAGCAGCTTATCAGGTAACACTGAAGCTTTCTTT. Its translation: CASSLSGNTEAFF.

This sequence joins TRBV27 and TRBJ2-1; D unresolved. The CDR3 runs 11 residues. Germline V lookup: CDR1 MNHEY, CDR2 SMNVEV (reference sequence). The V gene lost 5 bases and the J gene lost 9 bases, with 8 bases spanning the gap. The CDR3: CASSEGREQFF. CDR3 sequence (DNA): TGTGCCAGCAGTGAAGGGCGTGAGCAGTTCTTC.

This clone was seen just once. CDR3 in amino acids: CASRGFTDTQYF. For the CDR3, the DNA is TGTGCCAGCAGAGGTTTCACAGATACGCAGTATTTT. This chain uses TRBV25-1 with TRBJ2-3; D uncertain. V was cut by 6 bases and J by 2 bases, with 6 bases left in between. The CDR3 spans 12 residues. CDR1 MGHDK and CDR2 SYGVNS come from the germline V gene.

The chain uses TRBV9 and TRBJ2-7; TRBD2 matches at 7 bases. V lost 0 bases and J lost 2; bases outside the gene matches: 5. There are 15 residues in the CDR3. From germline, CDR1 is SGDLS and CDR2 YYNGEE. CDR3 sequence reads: CASSVASGVAYEQYF. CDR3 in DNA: TGTGCCAGCAGCGTAGCGAGCGGGGTCGCCTACGAGCAGTACTTC.

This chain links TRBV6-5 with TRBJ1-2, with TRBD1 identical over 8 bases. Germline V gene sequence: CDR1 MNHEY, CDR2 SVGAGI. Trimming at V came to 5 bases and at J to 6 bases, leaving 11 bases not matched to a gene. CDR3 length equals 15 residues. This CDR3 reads CASSQLQGAGHGYTF. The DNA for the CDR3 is TGTGCCAGCAGTCAACTGCAGGGGGCAGGGCATGGCTACACCTTC.

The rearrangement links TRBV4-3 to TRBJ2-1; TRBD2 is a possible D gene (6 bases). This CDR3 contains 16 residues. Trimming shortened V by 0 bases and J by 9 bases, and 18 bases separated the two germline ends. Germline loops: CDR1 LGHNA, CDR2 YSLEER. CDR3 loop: CASSQERGLPYGEQFF. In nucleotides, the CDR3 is TGCGCCAGCAGCCAAGAAAGGGGACTCCCTTACGGTGAGCAGTTCTTC.

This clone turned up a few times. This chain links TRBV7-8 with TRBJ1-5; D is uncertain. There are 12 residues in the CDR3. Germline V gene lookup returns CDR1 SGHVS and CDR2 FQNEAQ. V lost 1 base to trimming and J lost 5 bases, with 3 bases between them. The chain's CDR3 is CASSLDYQPQHF. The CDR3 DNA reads TGTGCCAGCAGCTTAGATTATCAGCCCCAGCATTTT.

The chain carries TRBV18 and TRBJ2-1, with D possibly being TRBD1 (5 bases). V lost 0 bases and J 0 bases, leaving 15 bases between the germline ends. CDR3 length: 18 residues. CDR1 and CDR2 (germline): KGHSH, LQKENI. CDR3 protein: CASSPPGAKSLSYNEQFF. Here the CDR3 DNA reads TGTGCCAGCTCACCACCTGGGGCCAAAAGTCTCTCCTACAATGAGCAGTTCTTC.

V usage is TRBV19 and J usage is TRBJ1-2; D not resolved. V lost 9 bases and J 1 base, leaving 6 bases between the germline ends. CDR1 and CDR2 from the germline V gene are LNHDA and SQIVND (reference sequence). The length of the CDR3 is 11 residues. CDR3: CASRGNYGYTF. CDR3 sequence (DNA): TGTGCCAGCCGGGGTAACTATGGCTACACCTTC. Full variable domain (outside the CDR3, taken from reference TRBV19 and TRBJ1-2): DGGITQSPKYLFRKEGQNVTLSCEQNLNHDAMYWYRQDPGQGLRLIYYSQIVNDFQKGDIAEGYSVSREKKESFPLTVTSAQKNPTAFYLCASRGNYGYTFGSGTRLTVV.

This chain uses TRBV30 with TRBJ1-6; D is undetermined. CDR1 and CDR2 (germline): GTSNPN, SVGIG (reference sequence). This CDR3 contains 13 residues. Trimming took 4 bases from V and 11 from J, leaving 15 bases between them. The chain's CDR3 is CAWTDSPGPPLHF. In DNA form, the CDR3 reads TGTGCCTGGACCGACTCCCCCGGACCACCCCTCCACTTT. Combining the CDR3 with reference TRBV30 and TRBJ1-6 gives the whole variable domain SQTIHQWPATLVQPVGSPLSLECTVEGTSNPNLYWYRQAAGRGLQLLFYSVGIGQISSEVPQNLSASRPQDRQFILSSKKLLLSDSGFYLCAWTDSPGPPLHFGNGTRLTVT.

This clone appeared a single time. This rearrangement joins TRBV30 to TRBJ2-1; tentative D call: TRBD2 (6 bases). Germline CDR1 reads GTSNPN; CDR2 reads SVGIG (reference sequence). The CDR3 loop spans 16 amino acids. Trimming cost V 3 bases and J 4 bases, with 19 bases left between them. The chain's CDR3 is CAWSGGISPLYNEQFF. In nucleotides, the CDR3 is TGTGCCTGGAGCGGCGGGATATCTCCCCTTTACAATGAGCAGTTCTTC.

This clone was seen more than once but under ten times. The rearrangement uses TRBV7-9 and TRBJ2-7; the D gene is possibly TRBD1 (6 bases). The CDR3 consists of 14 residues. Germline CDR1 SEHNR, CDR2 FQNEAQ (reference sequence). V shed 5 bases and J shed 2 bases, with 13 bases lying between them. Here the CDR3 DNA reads TGTGCCAGCAGCCATCCAAGGGGGACCTACGAGCAGTACGTC. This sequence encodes CASSHPRGTYEQYV.

CDR3 nucleotides: TGTGCCAGCAGGCCAGGACGGGACGGACCCCTCCACTTT. Translating it yields CASRPGRDGPLHF. The V and J genes are TRBV6-5 and TRBJ1-6, with D perhaps matching TRBD1 (5 bases). CDR3 size: 13 residues. Trimming removed 6 bases from V and 12 bases from J, with 15 bases in between. Germline V lookup: CDR1 MNHEY, CDR2 SVGAGI.

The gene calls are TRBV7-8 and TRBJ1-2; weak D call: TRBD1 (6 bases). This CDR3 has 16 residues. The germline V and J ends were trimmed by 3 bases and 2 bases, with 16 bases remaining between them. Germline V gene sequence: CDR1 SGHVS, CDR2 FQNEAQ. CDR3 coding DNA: TGTGCCAGCAGCTTTACACGGGACATCTTGAACTATGGCTACACCTTC. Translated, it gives CASSFTRDILNYGYTF.

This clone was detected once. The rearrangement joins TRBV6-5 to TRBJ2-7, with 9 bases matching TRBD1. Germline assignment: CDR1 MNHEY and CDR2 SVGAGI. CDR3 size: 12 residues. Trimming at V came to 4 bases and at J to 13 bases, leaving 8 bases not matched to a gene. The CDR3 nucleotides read TGTGCCAGCAGTTCGGACAGGGGAGTGTGTTACTTC. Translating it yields CASSSDRGVCYF.